The 6 T cell receptor beta chains listed next were all sequenced from one sample in a study of T cell repertoires in cytomegalovirus infection. TCRdb reprocessed the reads via MiXCR and lists one record per CDR3 protein. The table includes roughly 990,000 distinct CDR3 sequences, roughly 30% detected once. These receptors are not linked to any known antigen. Sequenced here: cultured CD8+ T cells from PBMCs, sampled from culture after CMV antigen stimulation. The receptor source for this set is a human donor in good health (CMV status not recorded). Some clones in this sample may be carry-over from other donors' samples.

Only a few counts were recorded for this clonotype. The chain recombines TRBV4-3 with TRBJ2-2, with TRBD2 matching over 8 bases. From germline, CDR1 is LGHNA and CDR2 YSLEER. With V trimmed by 4 bases and J by 4 bases, 8 bases remained unmatched. The CDR3 spans 16 residues. The CDR3 loop is CASSPWTSSGTGELFF. CDR3 nucleotides: TGCGCCAGCAGCCCCTGGACTAGCAGCGGCACCGGGGAGCTGTTTTTT.

This clonotype occurred a few times. The CDR3 region is CATRRLYEQYV. The CDR3 nucleotides read TGTGCCACTCGCCGCTTGTACGAGCAGTACGTC. The rearrangement links TRBV7-9 to TRBJ2-7; D gene ambiguous. Trimming left V 10 bases short and J 4 bases short, with 11 bases between. The CDR3 loop spans 11 amino acids. The V gene's germline CDR1 is SEHNR and CDR2 FQNEAQ (reference sequence).

In this sample, this clonotype turned up a few times. The chain has TRBV5-6 and TRBJ1-2; D gene uncertain. The CDR3 is 15 amino acids. V was shortened by 0 bases and J by 0 bases, with 9 bases between the two germline ends. The germline CDR1 and CDR2 sequences are SGHDT and YYEEEE. The CDR3, as DNA: TGTGCCAGCAGCTTGGAGGTCAAACCTAACTATGGCTACACCTTC. Translation gives CASSLEVKPNYGYTF.

This clonotype was picked up a small number of times. This chain connects TRBV19 to TRBJ2-5, with 9 bases matching TRBD2. CDR1 and CDR2 (germline): LNHDA, SQIVND (reference sequence). Trimming at V came to 1 base and at J to 1 base, leaving 4 bases not matched to a gene. The CDR3 covers 16 residues. The CDR3 nucleotides read TGTGCCAGTAGTATAGTAAATAGCGGGGGCCAAGAGACCCAGTACTTC. As protein: CASSIVNSGGQETQYF. Variable domain in full (rest from reference TRBV19 and TRBJ2-5): DGGITQSPKYLFRKEGQNVTLSCEQNLNHDAMYWYRQDPGQGLRLIYYSQIVNDFQKGDIAEGYSVSREKKESFPLTVTSAQKNPTAFYLCASSIVNSGGQETQYFGPGTRLLVL.

The V and J genes are TRBV6-2 or TRBV6-3 and TRBJ2-7, with TRBD2 identical over 9 bases. This CDR3 region has 15 residues. Germline values: CDR1 MNHEY, CDR2 SVGEGT. Trimming cost V 0 bases and J 4 bases; bases outside gene matches: 4. CDR3 loop: CASSYSKSGGYEQYV. The DNA of the CDR3 is TGTGCCAGCAGTTACTCGAAAAGCGGGGGGTACGAGCAGTACGTC.

This clonotype has at least ten counts. V gene TRBV27 combines with J gene TRBJ2-7, with D possibly TRBD1 on 5 matching bases. Germline V CDR1 and CDR2: MNHEY, SMNVEV (reference sequence). This CDR3 spans 11 amino acids. V was cut by 9 bases and J by 3 bases, with 9 bases left in between. The CDR3 DNA is TGTGCCAGTTGGGGCGGCTACGAGCAGTACGTC. Protein: CASWGGYEQYV.